This T cell receptor beta chain was captured by sequencing in a study of cytomegalovirus exposure and HLA in healthy donors. V was shortened by 1 base and J by 10 bases, with 14 bases between the two germline ends. The CDR3 consists of 14 residues. Per the germline V gene, CDR1 is LNHDA and CDR2 is SQIVND (reference sequence). The PCR had 60 Vbeta and 13 Jbeta primers. Repertoires were generated with immunoSEQ multiplex PCR, while TCRdb's copy carries only in-frame clones and drops some. The sample includes just under 80,000 clones. Sequencing used PBMCs. The genes are TRBV19 and TRBJ2-1, with D possibly matching TRBD2 (6 bases). This TCR was recovered from a man aged 18 to 30 in good health and CMV-seropositive. The DNA of the CDR3 is TGTGCCAGTAGTATAGTGGAGGGCCGTAAGGAGCAGTTCTTC. This encodes CASSIVEGRKEQFF.